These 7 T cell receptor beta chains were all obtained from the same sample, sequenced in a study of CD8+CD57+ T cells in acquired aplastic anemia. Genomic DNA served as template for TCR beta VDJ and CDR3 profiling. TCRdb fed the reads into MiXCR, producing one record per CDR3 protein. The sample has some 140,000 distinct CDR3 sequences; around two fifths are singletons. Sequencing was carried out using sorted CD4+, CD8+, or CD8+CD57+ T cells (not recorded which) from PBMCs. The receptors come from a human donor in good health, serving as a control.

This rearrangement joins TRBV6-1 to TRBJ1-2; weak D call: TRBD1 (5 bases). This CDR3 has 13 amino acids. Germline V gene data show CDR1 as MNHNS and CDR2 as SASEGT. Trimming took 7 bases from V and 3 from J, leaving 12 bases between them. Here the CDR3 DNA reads TGTGCCAGCAAGTACAGGACCTACTATGGCTACACCTTC. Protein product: CASKYRTYYGYTF.

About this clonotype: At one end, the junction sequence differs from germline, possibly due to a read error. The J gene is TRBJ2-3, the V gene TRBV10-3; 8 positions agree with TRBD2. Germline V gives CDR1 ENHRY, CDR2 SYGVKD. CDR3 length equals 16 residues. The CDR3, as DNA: TGTGCCATTAGTGACCCAGCGGGAGATTACACAGGTACGCAGTATTTT. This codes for CAISDPAGDYTGTQYF.

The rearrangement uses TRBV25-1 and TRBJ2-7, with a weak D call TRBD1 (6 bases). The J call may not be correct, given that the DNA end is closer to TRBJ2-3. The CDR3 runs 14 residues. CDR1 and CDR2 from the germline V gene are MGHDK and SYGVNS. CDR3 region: CASTLSKGVGTQYF. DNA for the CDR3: TGTGCCAGCACCCTATCGAAGGGGGTGGGTACGCAGTATTTT.

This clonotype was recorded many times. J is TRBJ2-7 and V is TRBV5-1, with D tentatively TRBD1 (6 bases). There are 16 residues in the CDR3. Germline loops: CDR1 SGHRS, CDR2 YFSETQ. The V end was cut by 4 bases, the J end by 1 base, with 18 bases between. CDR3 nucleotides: TGCGCCAGCAGCCACGTAATGGGACACGGGTCCTACGAGCAGTACTTC. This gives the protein CASSHVMGHGSYEQYF.

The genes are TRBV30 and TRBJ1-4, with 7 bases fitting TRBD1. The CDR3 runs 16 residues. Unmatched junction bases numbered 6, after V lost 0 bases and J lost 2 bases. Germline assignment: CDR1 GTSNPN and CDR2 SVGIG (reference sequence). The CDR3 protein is CAWSVQQGLTNEKLFF. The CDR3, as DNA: TGTGCCTGGAGTGTACAACAGGGGCTGACTAATGAAAAACTGTTTTTT.

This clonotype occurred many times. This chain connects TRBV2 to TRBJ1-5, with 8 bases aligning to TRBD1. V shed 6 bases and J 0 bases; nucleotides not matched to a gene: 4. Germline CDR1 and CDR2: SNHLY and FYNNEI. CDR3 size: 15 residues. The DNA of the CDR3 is TGTGCCAGCAGAAGGACAGGGTATAGCAATCAGCCCCAGCATTTT. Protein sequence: CASRRTGYSNQPQHF.

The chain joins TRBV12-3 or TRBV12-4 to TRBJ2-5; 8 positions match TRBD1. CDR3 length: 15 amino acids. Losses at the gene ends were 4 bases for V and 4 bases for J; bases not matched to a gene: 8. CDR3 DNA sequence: TGTGCCAGCAGTTCACCCACAGGGGGGAGAGAGACCCAGTACTTC. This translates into CASSSPTGGRETQYF.